This T cell receptor (beta chain) appears in the sequencing data of a study of T cells expressing NK-cell markers. Background on the study: It was sorted CD3+CD56-NKG2C+, CD3+CD56+NKG2C- and CD3+CD56+NKG2C+ T cells that provided the TCR beta repertoires. Seven of the eight sequenced donors were HCMV-seropositive; one was seronegative. Study-level results: In a group of five to seven donors, dominant NKG2C+ clonotypes represented about 1.0-7.5% of CD8+ T cells.

Germline V gene sequence: CDR1 SGHRS, CDR2 YFSETQ. This CDR3 has 15 amino acids. TCRdb reprocessed the 5' RACE reads, keeping one entry per CDR3 protein, no DNA. In all, the sample yields a few hundred thousand distinct CDR3 sequences. Of note for this clonotype: The antigen remains undetermined.

This TCR was sampled from a man aged 18 to 35 in good health. The sample taken for sequencing was blood T cells: a sorted CD56 or NKG2C T cell subset, CD4+ or CD8+ T cells, or bulk PBMC T cells (not recorded which). The rearrangement joins TRBV5-1 to TRBJ2-1; TCRdb returns TRBD2, unconfirmable since there is no DNA. Here the CDR3 reads CASSLSGDLGIRQFF.